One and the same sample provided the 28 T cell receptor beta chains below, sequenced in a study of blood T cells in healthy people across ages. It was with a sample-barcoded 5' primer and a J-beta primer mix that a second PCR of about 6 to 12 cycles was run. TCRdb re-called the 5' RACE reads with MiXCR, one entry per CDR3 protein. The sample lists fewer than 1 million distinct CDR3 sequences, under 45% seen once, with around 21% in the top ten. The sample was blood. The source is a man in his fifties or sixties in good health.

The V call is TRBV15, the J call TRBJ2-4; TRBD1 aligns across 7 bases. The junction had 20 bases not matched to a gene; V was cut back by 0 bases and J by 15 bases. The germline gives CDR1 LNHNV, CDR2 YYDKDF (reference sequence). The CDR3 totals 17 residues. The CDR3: CATSRDSSTGSMVSRYF. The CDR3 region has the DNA TGTGCCACCAGCAGAGACTCGTCGACAGGGTCAATGGTTAGTAGGTACTTC.

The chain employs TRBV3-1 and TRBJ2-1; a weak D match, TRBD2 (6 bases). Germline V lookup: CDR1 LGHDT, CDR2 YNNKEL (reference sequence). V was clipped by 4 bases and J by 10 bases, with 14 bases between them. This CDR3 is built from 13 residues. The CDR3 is CASSLVKDYEQFF. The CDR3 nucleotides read TGTGCCAGCAGCCTGGTGAAGGACTACGAGCAGTTCTTC.

DNA of the CDR3: TGTGCCAGCAGTTTAGTGACAGCGGGGGGGACGGAGCAGTACTTC. It yields the protein CASSLVTAGGTEQYF. The V and J genes are TRBV12-3 or TRBV12-4 and TRBJ2-5; 10 nucleotides agree with TRBD2. The CDR3 contains 15 residues. Trimming cost V 1 base and J 11 bases; bases outside gene matches: 10.

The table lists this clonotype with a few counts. The chain's CDR3 is CASRHARGTVTDTQYF. Here the CDR3 DNA reads TGTGCCAGCAGGCATGCCCGGGGGACAGTAACAGATACGCAGTATTTT. The J gene is TRBJ2-3, the V gene TRBV6-5; tentative D call: TRBD1 (7 bases). Germline V CDR1 and CDR2: MNHEY, SVGAGI. V was shortened by 6 bases and J by 3 bases, with 19 bases between the two germline ends. This CDR3 contains 16 residues.

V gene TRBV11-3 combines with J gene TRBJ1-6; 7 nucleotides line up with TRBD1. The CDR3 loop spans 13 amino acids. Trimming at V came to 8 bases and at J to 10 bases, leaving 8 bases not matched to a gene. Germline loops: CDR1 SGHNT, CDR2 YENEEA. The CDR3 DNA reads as TGTGCCAGCGGGCGGGACAGTATATCACCCCTCCACTTT. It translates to CASGRDSISPLHF.

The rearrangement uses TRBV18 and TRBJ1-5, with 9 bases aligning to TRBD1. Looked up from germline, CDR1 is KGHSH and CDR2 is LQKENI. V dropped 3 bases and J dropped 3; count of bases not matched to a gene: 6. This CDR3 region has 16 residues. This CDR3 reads CASSPAGTGNNQPQHF. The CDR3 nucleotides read TGTGCCAGCTCACCGGCCGGGACAGGGAACAATCAGCCCCAGCATTTT.

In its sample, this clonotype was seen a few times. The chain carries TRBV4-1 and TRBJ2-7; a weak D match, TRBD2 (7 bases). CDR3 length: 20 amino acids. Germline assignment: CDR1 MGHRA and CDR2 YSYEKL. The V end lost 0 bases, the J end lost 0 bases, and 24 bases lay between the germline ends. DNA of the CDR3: TGCGCCAGCAGCCAAGATTTATGGGGTAGGGGGGGCAGGAGCTCCTACGAGCAGTACTTC. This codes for CASSQDLWGRGGRSSYEQYF.

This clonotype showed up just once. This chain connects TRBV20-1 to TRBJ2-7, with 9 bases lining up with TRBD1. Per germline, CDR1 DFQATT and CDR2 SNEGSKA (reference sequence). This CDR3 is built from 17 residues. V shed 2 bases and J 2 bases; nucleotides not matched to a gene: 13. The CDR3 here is CSARRTGVRILPYEQYF. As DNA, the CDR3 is TGCAGTGCTAGAAGGACAGGGGTGAGGATCCTCCCCTACGAGCAGTACTTC.

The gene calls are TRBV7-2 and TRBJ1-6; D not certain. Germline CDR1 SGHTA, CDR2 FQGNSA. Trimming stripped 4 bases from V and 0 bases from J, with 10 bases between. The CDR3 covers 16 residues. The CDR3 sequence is CASSSDVSSYNSPLHF. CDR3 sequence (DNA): TGTGCCAGCAGCTCAGATGTAAGCTCCTATAATTCACCCCTCCACTTT.

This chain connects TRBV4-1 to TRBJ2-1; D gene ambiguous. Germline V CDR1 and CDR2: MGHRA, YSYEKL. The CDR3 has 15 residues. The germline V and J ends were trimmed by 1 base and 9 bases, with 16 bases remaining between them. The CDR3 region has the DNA TGCGCCAGCAGCCAAGCCGAATCGATTATCAGTGAGCAGTTCTTC. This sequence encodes CASSQAESIISEQFF.

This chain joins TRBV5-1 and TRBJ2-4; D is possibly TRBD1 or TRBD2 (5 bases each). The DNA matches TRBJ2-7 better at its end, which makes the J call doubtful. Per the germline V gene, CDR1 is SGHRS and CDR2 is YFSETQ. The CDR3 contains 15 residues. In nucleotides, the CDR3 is TGCGCCAGCAGCTCAGGATATCGGGGCTTGCTCGAGCAGTACTTC. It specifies CASSSGYRGLLEQYF.

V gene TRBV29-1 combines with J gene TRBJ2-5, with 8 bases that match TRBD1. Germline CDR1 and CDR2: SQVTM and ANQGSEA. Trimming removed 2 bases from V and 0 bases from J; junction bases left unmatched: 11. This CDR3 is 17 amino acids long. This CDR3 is CSVELPRTGPHQETQYF. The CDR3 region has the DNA TGCAGCGTTGAACTGCCACGGACAGGGCCCCACCAAGAGACCCAGTACTTC.

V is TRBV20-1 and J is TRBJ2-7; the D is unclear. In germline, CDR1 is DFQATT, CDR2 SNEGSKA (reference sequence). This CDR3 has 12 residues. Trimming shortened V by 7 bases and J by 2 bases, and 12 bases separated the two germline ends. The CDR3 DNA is TGCAGTGTTCGTAATTCCCCCTACGAGCAGTACTTC. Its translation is CSVRNSPYEQYF.

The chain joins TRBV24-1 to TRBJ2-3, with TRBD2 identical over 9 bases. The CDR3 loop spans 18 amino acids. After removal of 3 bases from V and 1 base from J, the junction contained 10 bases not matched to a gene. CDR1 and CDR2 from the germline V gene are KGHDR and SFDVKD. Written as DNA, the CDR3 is TGTGCCACCAGTGATCTGACTAGCGGCACGGGGGGCACAGATACGCAGTATTTT. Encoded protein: CATSDLTSGTGGTDTQYF.

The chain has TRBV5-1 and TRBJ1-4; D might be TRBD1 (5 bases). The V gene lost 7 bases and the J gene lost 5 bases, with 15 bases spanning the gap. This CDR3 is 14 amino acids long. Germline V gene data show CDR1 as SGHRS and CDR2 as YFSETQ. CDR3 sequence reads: CASRGRQSNEKLFF. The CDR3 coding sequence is TGCGCCAGCCGGGGGAGACAGTCAAATGAAAAACTGTTTTTT.

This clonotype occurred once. The CDR3 bases are TGTGCCAGCAGGCCAGGGGGATACGAGCAGTACTTC. The encoded protein is CASRPGGYEQYF. This chain links TRBV28 with TRBJ2-5; 7 nucleotides line up with TRBD1. Matching the DNA end better, TRBJ2-7 makes the J call doubtful. Germline V gene data show CDR1 as MDHEN and CDR2 as SYDVKM. This CDR3 spans 12 amino acids.

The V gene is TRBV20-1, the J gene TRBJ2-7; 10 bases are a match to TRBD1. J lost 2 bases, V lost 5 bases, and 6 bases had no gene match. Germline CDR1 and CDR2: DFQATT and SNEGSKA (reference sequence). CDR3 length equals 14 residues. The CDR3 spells CSAPRDRGPYEQYF. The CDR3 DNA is TGCAGTGCTCCCCGGGACAGGGGCCCCTACGAGCAGTACTTC.

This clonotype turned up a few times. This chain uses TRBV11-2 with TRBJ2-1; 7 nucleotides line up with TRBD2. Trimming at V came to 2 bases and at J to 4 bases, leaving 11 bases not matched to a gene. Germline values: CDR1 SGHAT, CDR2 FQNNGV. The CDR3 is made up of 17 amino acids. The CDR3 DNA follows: TGTGCCAGCAGCTTACGGGATCTTGCGGGGGAATACAATGAGCAGTTCTTC. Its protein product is CASSLRDLAGEYNEQFF.

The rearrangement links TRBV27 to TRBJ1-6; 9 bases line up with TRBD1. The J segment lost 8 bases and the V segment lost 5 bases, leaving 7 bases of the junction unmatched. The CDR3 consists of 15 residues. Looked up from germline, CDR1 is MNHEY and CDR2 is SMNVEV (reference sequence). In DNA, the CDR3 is TGTGCCAGCAGTATGGACAGGGGTGGGTATTCACCCCTCCACTTT. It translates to CASSMDRGGYSPLHF.

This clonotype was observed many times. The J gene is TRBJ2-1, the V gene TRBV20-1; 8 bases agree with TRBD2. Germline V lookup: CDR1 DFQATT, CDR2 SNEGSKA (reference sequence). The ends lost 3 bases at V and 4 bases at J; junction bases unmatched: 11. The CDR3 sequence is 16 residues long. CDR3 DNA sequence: TGCAGTGCTAGCGGCTCGGGAAGCGGGGGATACAATGAGCAGTTCTTC. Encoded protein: CSASGSGSGGYNEQFF.

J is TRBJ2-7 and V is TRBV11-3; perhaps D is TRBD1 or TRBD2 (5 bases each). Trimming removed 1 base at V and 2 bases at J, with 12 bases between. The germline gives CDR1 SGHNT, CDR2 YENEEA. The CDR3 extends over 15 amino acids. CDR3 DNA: TGTGCCAGCAGCTTAGGTCGGGGCACAACCTACGAGCAGTACTTC. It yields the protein CASSLGRGTTYEQYF.

The CDR3 DNA reads TGTGCCAGCAGTGGAGGGGTGCTGCCGGGCGGCGAGACCCAGTACTTC. It yields the protein CASSGGVLPGGETQYF. This chain uses TRBV2 with TRBJ2-5; D possibly matches TRBD1 or TRBD2 (5 bases each). Germline V CDR1 and CDR2: SNHLY, FYNNEI. CDR3 length: 16 amino acids. V gave up 4 bases and J gave up 5 bases, with 20 bases separating them.

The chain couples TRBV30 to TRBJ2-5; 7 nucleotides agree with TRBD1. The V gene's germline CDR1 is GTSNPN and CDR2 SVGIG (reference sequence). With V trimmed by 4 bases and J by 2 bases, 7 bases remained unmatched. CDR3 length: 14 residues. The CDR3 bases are TGTGCCTGGAACCGGCCAGGGGGACAAGAGACCCAGTACTTC. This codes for CAWNRPGGQETQYF. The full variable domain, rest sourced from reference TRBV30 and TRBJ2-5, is SQTIHQWPATLVQPVGSPLSLECTVEGTSNPNLYWYRQAAGRGLQLLFYSVGIGQISSEVPQNLSASRPQDRQFILSSKKLLLSDSGFYLCAWNRPGGQETQYFGPGTRLLVL.

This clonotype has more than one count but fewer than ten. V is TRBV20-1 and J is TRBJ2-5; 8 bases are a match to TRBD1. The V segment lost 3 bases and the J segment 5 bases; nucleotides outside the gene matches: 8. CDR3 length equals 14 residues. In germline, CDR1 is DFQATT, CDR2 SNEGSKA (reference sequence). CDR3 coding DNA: TGCAGTGCTAGTCCAGGGGGCGTAGGGGAGACCCAGTACTTC. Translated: CSASPGGVGETQYF.

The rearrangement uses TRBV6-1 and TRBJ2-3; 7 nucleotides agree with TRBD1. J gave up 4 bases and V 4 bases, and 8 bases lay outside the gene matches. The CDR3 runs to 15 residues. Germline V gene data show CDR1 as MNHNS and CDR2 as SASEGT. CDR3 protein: CASSGQTGFSDTQYF. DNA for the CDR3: TGTGCCAGCAGTGGCCAGACAGGGTTCTCAGATACGCAGTATTTT.

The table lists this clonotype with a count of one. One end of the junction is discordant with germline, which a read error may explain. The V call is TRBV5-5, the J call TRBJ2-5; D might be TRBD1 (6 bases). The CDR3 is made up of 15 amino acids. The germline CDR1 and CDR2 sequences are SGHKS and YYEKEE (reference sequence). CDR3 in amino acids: CASSQGPLMTETRYF. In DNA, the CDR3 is TGTGCCAGCAGCCAGGGGCCCCTGATGACGGAGACCCGGTACTTC.

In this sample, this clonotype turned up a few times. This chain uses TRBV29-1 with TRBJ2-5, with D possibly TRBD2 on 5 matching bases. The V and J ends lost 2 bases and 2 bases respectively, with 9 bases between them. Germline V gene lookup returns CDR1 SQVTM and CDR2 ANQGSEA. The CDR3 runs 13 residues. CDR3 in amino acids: CSVEKLGQETQYF. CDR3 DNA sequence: TGCAGCGTTGAAAAACTAGGTCAAGAGACCCAGTACTTC. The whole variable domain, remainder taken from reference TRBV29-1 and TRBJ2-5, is SAVISQKPSRDICQRGTSLTIQCQVDSQVTMMFWYRQQPGQSLTLIATANQGSEATYESGFVIDKFPISRPNLTFSTLTVSNMSPEDSSIYLCSVEKLGQETQYFGPGTRLLVL.

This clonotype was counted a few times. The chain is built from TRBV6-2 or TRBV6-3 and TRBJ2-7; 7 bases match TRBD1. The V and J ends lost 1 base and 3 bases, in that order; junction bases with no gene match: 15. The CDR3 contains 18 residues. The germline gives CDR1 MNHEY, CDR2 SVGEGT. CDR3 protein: CASSYLEFGTEPHYEQYF. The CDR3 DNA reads TGTGCCAGCAGTTACTTGGAGTTCGGGACAGAACCACACTACGAGCAGTACTTC.